Presented here are 10 T cell receptor beta chains from one specimen sequenced in a study of blood T cell repertoires in COVID-19. Assay used: immunoSEQ multiplex PCR; TCRdb lists only in-frame clones, some missing. The sample lists roughly 150,000 clones, 75% to 85% occurring once. The sample taken for sequencing was peripheral blood. These receptors originate from a woman aged 50 to 60 with acute or convalescent COVID-19.

V is TRBV7-9 and J is TRBJ2-6, with a possible D match to TRBD2 (6 bases). This CDR3 spans 14 amino acids. V lost 8 bases and J lost 2, with 10 bases in between. Germline V gene sequence: CDR1 SEHNR, CDR2 FQNEAQ (reference sequence). CDR3 sequence reads: CASLGGTGANVLTF. The CDR3 coding sequence is TGTGCCAGCCTTGGGGGGACTGGGGCCAACGTCCTGACTTTC.

The gene calls are TRBV6-2 or TRBV6-3 and TRBJ2-5; perhaps TRBD2 as D (6 bases). CDR3 length: 20 amino acids. V lost 3 bases and J 2 bases, leaving 28 bases between the germline ends. The germline gives CDR1 MNHEY, CDR2 SVGEGT. The CDR3 is CASSYGHGGQARGGQETQYF. CDR3 in DNA: TGTGCCAGCAGTTATGGGCATGGGGGTCAGGCGAGGGGAGGACAAGAGACCCAGTACTTC.

This clone was picked up a small number of times. The V call is TRBV5-1, the J call TRBJ1-1; unclear D gene. V was clipped by 0 bases and J by 2 bases, with 8 bases between them. Germline CDR1 SGHRS, CDR2 YFSETQ. The CDR3 totals 14 residues. CDR3 loop: CASSLEQTNTEAFF. CDR3 in DNA: TGCGCCAGCAGCTTGGAACAGACAAACACTGAAGCTTTCTTT.

The rearrangement joins TRBV6-5 to TRBJ1-2; D may be TRBD1 (6 bases). Per the germline V gene, CDR1 is MNHEY and CDR2 is SVGAGI. Trimming removed 6 bases at V and 6 bases at J, with 14 bases between. The CDR3 totals 13 residues. This chain's CDR3 is CASSQDSLDGYTF. In DNA form, the CDR3 reads TGTGCCAGCAGCCAGGACAGTTTGGATGGCTACACCTTC.

This clone was counted only a few times. V usage is TRBV19 and J usage is TRBJ2-3; 9 nucleotides agree with TRBD2. With 6 bases clipped from V and 2 bases from J, the junction kept 9 bases outside the gene matches. Germline CDR1 reads LNHDA; CDR2 reads SQIVND (reference sequence). The CDR3 runs 16 residues. Here the CDR3 DNA reads TGTGCCAGTAGACCCAGCGGGAGGTCACCCACAGATACGCAGTATTTT. It codes for CASRPSGRSPTDTQYF.

The gene calls are TRBV19 and TRBJ2-7; D is possibly TRBD1 (5 bases). The germline V gene encodes CDR1 LNHDA and CDR2 SQIVND (reference sequence). This CDR3 spans 14 amino acids. The germline V and J ends were trimmed by 4 bases and 1 base, with 11 bases remaining between them. The CDR3 protein is CASSTGHPSYEQYF. CDR3 bases: TGTGCCAGTAGTACTGGACACCCGTCCTACGAGCAGTACTTC.

Only one count was recorded for this clone. CDR3 in amino acids: CASRPRLADDYNEQFF. CDR3 nucleotide sequence: TGCGCCAGCAGGCCCCGACTAGCGGACGATTACAATGAGCAGTTCTTC. The rearrangement links TRBV5-1 to TRBJ2-1; 9 positions match TRBD2. The J segment lost 4 bases and the V segment lost 5 bases, leaving 10 bases of the junction unmatched. Germline V gene sequence: CDR1 SGHRS, CDR2 YFSETQ. The CDR3 has 16 residues.

The chain has TRBV5-4 and TRBJ1-1; tentatively, D is TRBD1 (5 bases). The CDR3 contains 15 residues. Germline V gene sequence: CDR1 SGHNT, CDR2 YYREEE (reference sequence). V was cut by 2 bases and J by 11 bases, with 22 bases left in between. The CDR3 sequence is CASSFRTAGPREAFF. The CDR3 nucleotides read TGTGCCAGCAGCTTCAGAACAGCAGGGCCCAGAGAGGCTTTCTTT.

V and J are TRBV7-3 and TRBJ2-5, with 9 bases that match TRBD1. Germline V gene data show CDR1 as SGHTA and CDR2 as FQGTGA. J was trimmed by 5 bases and V by 4 bases; bases with no gene match: 5. The CDR3 consists of 14 residues. CDR3 DNA sequence: TGTGCCAGCAGCTCGGGACAGGGAACCGAGACCCAGTACTTC. Its translation: CASSSGQGTETQYF.

The chain uses TRBV18 and TRBJ2-7; tentatively, D is TRBD2 (6 bases). Trimming left V 2 bases short and J 2 bases short, with 10 bases between. Germline V CDR1 and CDR2: KGHSH, LQKENI. This CDR3 contains 14 residues. The CDR3 spells CASSPGGSTYEQYF. CDR3 sequence (DNA): TGTGCCAGCTCACCAGGGGGGTCAACCTACGAGCAGTACTTC.